This is a list of T cell receptor beta chains from one sample in a study of spatial heterogeneity in lung cancer. Via MiXCR, TCRdb re-called the 5' RACE reads, giving one row per CDR3 protein. The repertoire holds 55,000 to 75,000 distinct CDR3 sequences, with roughly 9% as singletons. Sequencing used PBMCs, obtained at follow-up. The receptors come from a female donor with early-stage non-small cell lung cancer. The CDR3 runs from the conserved cysteine through the conserved F or W. D genes are given only for firm matches. A clone size is listed for some rows: how often the clone was seen (once, few, many), or a class if it is expanded.

CDR3aa: CASSRLAGGADTQYF
CDR3nt: TGTGCCAGCAGCAGACTAGCGGGAGGGGCAGATACGCAGTATTTT
abundance: many
j_gene: TRBJ2-3
d_gene: TRBD2
v_gene: TRBV7-3

CDR3aa: CAISDGTGGSEQFF
CDR3nt: TGTGCCATCAGTGATGGGACAGGGGGCAGCGAGCAGTTCTTC
abundance: NA
j_gene: TRBJ2-1
d_gene: TRBD1
v_gene: TRBV10-3

CDR3aa: CASSLDSGSNEQYF
CDR3nt: TGTGCCAGCAGCTTGGACAGCGGGTCCAACGAGCAGTACTTC
abundance: NA
j_gene: TRBJ2-7
d_gene: NA
v_gene: TRBV7-9

CDR3aa: CASSSFDGLGYEQYF
CDR3nt: TGTGCCAGCAGTTCGTTTGACGGACTGGGCTACGAGCAGTACTTC
abundance: few
j_gene: TRBJ2-7
d_gene: NA
v_gene: TRBV28

CDR3aa: CASSLNQGTNTEAFF
CDR3nt: TGTGCCAGCAGCTTAAATCAGGGGACTAACACTGAAGCTTTCTTT
abundance: many
j_gene: TRBJ1-1
d_gene: NA
v_gene: TRBV7-2

CDR3aa: CASSPTAFQTSYEQYF
CDR3nt: TGTGCCAGCAGCCCGACAGCCTTCCAAACCTCCTACGAGCAGTACTTC
abundance: NA
j_gene: TRBJ2-7
d_gene: NA
v_gene: TRBV5-5

CDR3aa: CASSGTGKAFF
CDR3nt: TGTGCCAGCAGCGGGACAGGGAAGGCTTTCTTT
abundance: NA
j_gene: TRBJ1-1
d_gene: TRBD1
v_gene: TRBV28

CDR3aa: CASGPGLNTEAFF
CDR3nt: TGTGCCAGCGGACCCGGGTTGAACACTGAAGCTTTCTTT
abundance: many
j_gene: TRBJ1-1
d_gene: NA
v_gene: TRBV10-3

CDR3aa: CASSQQGLRMSEAFF
CDR3nt: TGTGCCAGCAGCCAACAGGGACTGAGAATGTCTGAAGCTTTCTTT
abundance: few
j_gene: TRBJ1-1
d_gene: NA
v_gene: TRBV7-8

CDR3aa: CASSYGTAETGELFF
CDR3nt: TGTGCCAGCAGTTACGGGACAGCTGAGACCGGGGAGCTGTTTTTT
abundance: many
j_gene: TRBJ2-2
d_gene: TRBD1
v_gene: TRBV6-5

CDR3aa: CASSRTGDQPQHF
CDR3nt: TGTGCCAGCAGCCGTACAGGGGACCAGCCCCAGCATTTT
abundance: NA
j_gene: TRBJ1-5
d_gene: TRBD1
v_gene: TRBV7-9

CDR3aa: CSTYLAGNYNEQFF
CDR3nt: TGCAGCACCTACCTAGCGGGTAACTACAATGAGCAGTTCTTC
abundance: few
j_gene: TRBJ2-1
d_gene: TRBD2
v_gene: TRBV29-1

CDR3aa: CASSLGTNNNEQFF
CDR3nt: TGTGCCAGCAGTTTAGGAACTAACAACAATGAGCAGTTCTTC
abundance: many
j_gene: TRBJ2-1
d_gene: NA
v_gene: TRBV27

CDR3aa: CASSESRGNGYTF
CDR3nt: TGCGCCAGCAGTGAGTCGAGAGGGAATGGCTACACCTTC
abundance: few
j_gene: TRBJ1-2
d_gene: NA
v_gene: TRBV10-1

CDR3aa: CASTSTNRRLAGYYNEQFF
CDR3nt: TGTGCCAGCACCTCAACCAATCGACGACTAGCGGGCTACTACAATGAGCAGTTCTTC
abundance: many
j_gene: TRBJ2-1
d_gene: TRBD2
v_gene: TRBV11-3